The clone carrying this T cell receptor beta chain was detected a few times. This sample is part of a study of identical twins' blood T cells. One entry per CDR3 protein, called by TCRdb with MiXCR from the 5' RACE reads. Among 350,000 to 450,000 distinct CDR3 sequences listed, about 28% were seen once. This CDR3 comprises 14 residues. V lost 4 bases, J lost 0 bases, and 10 bases lay in between. CDR1 SGHRS and CDR2 YFSETQ come from the germline V gene. The clonotype originates from a woman aged 18-55 years in good health. Input material: PBMCs. This chain connects TRBV5-1 to TRBJ1-2; D is uncertain. Here the CDR3 DNA reads TGCGCCAGCAGCCGGGAGCGACCTAACTATGGCTACACCTTC. Residues: CASSRERPNYGYTF.